This T cell receptor (beta chain) was observed in a study of shared clonotypes between healthy human individuals. Method: immunoSEQ multiplex PCR; TCRdb's copy keeps in-frame clones and lacks some. The sample carries approximately 720,000 clones, about 92% recorded once. The study, taken as a whole, reports: In a few donors, approximately 5% of naive CD4 clonotypes appeared in common. Generally, estimated richness proved larger in naive subsets than it did in memory subsets.

This CDR3 contains 15 residues. Per the germline V gene, CDR1 is SGHTS and CDR2 is YDEGEE. V was clipped by 0 bases and J by 2 bases, with 9 bases between them. Naive CD8 cells comprised CD45RO-negative, CCR7-positively selected cells, excluding terminally differentiated effector memory CD45RA+ cells. The donor population consisted of healthy HIV-negative adults with no recent acute infections or vaccinations. This clone was detected once. The antigen is unknown. The V gene is TRBV5-8, the J gene TRBJ1-5; D gene ambiguous. The sequenced sample consisted of naive CD8+ T cells sorted from blood. The source is a man under 40 in good health. CDR3 DNA sequence: TGTGCCAGCAGCTTGGTTGGAAGCGGCAATCAGCCCCAGCATTTT. Its translation is CASSLVGSGNQPQHF.